The clone carrying this T cell receptor (beta chain) was found many times. As yet, its antigen is unknown. Two rounds of multiplex PCR amplified TCR beta CDR3 from genomic DNA. Primers targeting each individual TRBV and TRBJ gene were applied in first-round PCR. TCRdb recomputed calls from the multiplex PCR reads with MiXCR, one row per CDR3 protein. The sample carries roughly 30,000 distinct CDR3 sequences, approximately 35% recorded once. Germline CDR1 reads DFQATT; CDR2 reads SNEGSKA (reference sequence). Trimming pared 0 bases from V and 3 bases from J, leaving 12 bases between. The length of the CDR3 is 15 residues. These data are taken from a study of prognosis after radiotherapy for stage I lung cancer. Study-wide background: Patients were about twelve men and a handful of women aged about 50 to 85, median approximately 71 years.

Regarding the study as a whole: Usage of TRBV and TRBJ genes reportedly differed between metastatic and non-metastatic patients.

The chain recombines TRBV20-1 with TRBJ2-4, with D maybe TRBD1 (6 bases). The TCR originated in a donor at least 50 years old with non-small cell lung cancer. Here the sequenced sample was PBMCs, taken before or after stereotactic body radiation therapy (not recorded which). The CDR3 DNA reads as TGCAGTGCTAGAGACCAGGGGATGGGCAAAAACATTCAGTACTTC. It specifies CSARDQGMGKNIQYF.